The rows below give T cell receptor beta chains drawn from one sample of a study of blood T cell repertoires in COVID-19. Some clones are missing from TCRdb's copy, which holds only in-frame ones; the method was immunoSEQ multiplex PCR. The sample has around 310,000 clones, around 89% seen once. Material: peripheral blood. The origin of the receptors is a woman aged 35 to 49 with COVID-19, enrolled during active disease. CDR3s include the opening cysteine and the closing phenylalanine or tryptophan. D genes are given only for firm matches. Clone size, where shown, is once, few, many, or a class for clones that have expanded.

DNA: TGTGCCAGCAGTGCGACTAGCGGGGGGCCTTACAATGAGCAGTTCTTC
CDR3: CASSATSGGPYNEQFF
size: NA
V: TRBV6-1
D: TRBD2
J: TRBJ2-1

DNA: TGTGCCAGCAGTTTCGGTACCTCCCCGGGAGAGGAGACCCAGTACTTC
CDR3: CASSFGTSPGEETQYF
size: NA
V: TRBV27
D: NA
J: TRBJ2-5

DNA: TGCGCCAGCACGGAGGGTTTCCGCAATCAGCCCCAGCATTTT
CDR3: CASTEGFRNQPQHF
size: NA
V: TRBV10-2
D: NA
J: TRBJ1-5

DNA: TGTGCCAGCAGCGTAGGGAGTCTAGCGGGACACTACGAGCAGTACTTC
CDR3: CASSVGSLAGHYEQYF
size: NA
V: TRBV9
D: TRBD2
J: TRBJ2-7

DNA: TGTGCCTGGAGCAAACAGGGGTCACCCCTCCACTTT
CDR3: CAWSKQGSPLHF
size: NA
V: TRBV30
D: TRBD1
J: TRBJ1-6

DNA: TGCGCCAGCAGCCGAGAAGACAGGGGGTACGAGCAGTACTTC
CDR3: CASSREDRGYEQYF
size: NA
V: TRBV4-1
D: TRBD1
J: TRBJ2-7

DNA: TGTGCCAGCAGCTTAGAGGGGCGTAGCAATCAGCCCCAGCATTTT
CDR3: CASSLEGRSNQPQHF
size: NA
V: TRBV7-2
D: NA
J: TRBJ1-5

DNA: TGTGCCAGCAGCTTGGACGGAAGGACTGATGAAAAACTGTTTTTT
CDR3: CASSLDGRTDEKLFF
size: NA
V: TRBV5-5
D: NA
J: TRBJ1-4

DNA: TGTGCCAGCAGTTACTCGGCAGGGAATCTTATAGATACGCAGTATTTT
CDR3: CASSYSAGNLIDTQYF
size: NA
V: TRBV6-6
D: NA
J: TRBJ2-3

DNA: TGTGCCAGCAGCTTACTAGGACAGGCTAATTCACCCCTCCACTTT
CDR3: CASSLLGQANSPLHF
size: NA
V: TRBV7-9
D: TRBD1
J: TRBJ1-6

DNA: TGTGCCAGTAGTATGCGGGGGGCCGGTCAGCCCCAGCATTTT
CDR3: CASSMRGAGQPQHF
size: NA
V: TRBV19
D: NA
J: TRBJ1-5

DNA: TGTGCCTGGAGTGTATTTGTCAGGGGTCTTGATGGCTACACCTTC
CDR3: CAWSVFVRGLDGYTF
size: once
V: TRBV30
D: NA
J: TRBJ1-2

DNA: TGTGCCAGCAGCTTTCCCGGGCCTCCAAGGGAGGGCTACACCTTC
CDR3: CASSFPGPPREGYTF
size: NA
V: TRBV5-4
D: NA
J: TRBJ1-2

DNA: TGCGCCAGCAGCCCCACAGGGGTAAGAAGGGGCTACACCTTC
CDR3: CASSPTGVRRGYTF
size: NA
V: TRBV4-3
D: TRBD1
J: TRBJ1-2

DNA: TGTGCCAGTAGGCATATGGGGGGTCGGGGGTTCACTGAAGCTTTCTTT
CDR3: CASRHMGGRGFTEAFF
size: NA
V: TRBV19
D: NA
J: TRBJ1-1

DNA: TGTGCCAGCAGTGAAGCGCTTCCGGACACCGGGGAGCTGTTTTTT
CDR3: CASSEALPDTGELFF
size: NA
V: TRBV2
D: NA
J: TRBJ2-2

DNA: TGTGCCAGTAGTTTACCCGACTGGTCCGTGAGCTATGGCTACACCTTC
CDR3: CASSLPDWSVSYGYTF
size: NA
V: TRBV19
D: NA
J: TRBJ1-2

DNA: TGTGCCAGCAAGGGACAGGGGAATTCACCCCTCCACTTT
CDR3: CASKGQGNSPLHF
size: NA
V: TRBV27
D: TRBD1
J: TRBJ1-6

DNA: TGTGCCAGCAGCGCCCGACAGGGTTCGGGGGAGCTGTTTTTT
CDR3: CASSARQGSGELFF
size: NA
V: TRBV9
D: TRBD1
J: TRBJ2-2

DNA: TGTGCCAGCAGGTTCACAGGGAACGGTGAAAAACTGTTTTTT
CDR3: CASRFTGNGEKLFF
size: NA
V: TRBV28
D: NA
J: TRBJ1-4

DNA: TGTGCCAGCAGCTTATTACAGCCTGCCTACGAGCAGTACTTC
CDR3: CASSLLQPAYEQYF
size: NA
V: TRBV11-2
D: NA
J: TRBJ2-7

DNA: TGTGCCAGCAGTGAGACAGCCCATGGCTACACCTTC
CDR3: CASSETAHGYTF
size: NA
V: TRBV6-2/TRBV6-3
D: NA
J: TRBJ1-2

DNA: TGTGCCAGTAGTATAGTTTTGAGACGGGGAAGCAATCAGCCCCAGCATTTT
CDR3: CASSIVLRRGSNQPQHF
size: NA
V: TRBV19
D: NA
J: TRBJ1-5

DNA: TGCAGTGCTAGTCAAATAGCGGTGGGGGGCACCGGGGAGCTGTTTTTT
CDR3: CSASQIAVGGTGELFF
size: NA
V: TRBV20-1
D: NA
J: TRBJ2-2

DNA: TGTGCCAGCAGCCAAACTGGGGCAATACACACTGAAGCTTTCTTT
CDR3: CASSQTGAIHTEAFF
size: NA
V: TRBV6-5
D: NA
J: TRBJ1-1

DNA: TGTGCCAGTAGACAACAGGACAGAAGCTATGGCTACACCTTC
CDR3: CASRQQDRSYGYTF
size: NA
V: TRBV19
D: NA
J: TRBJ1-2

DNA: TGTGCCATCAGCAGAACCGGGACTAGCGGGACCCGCACAGATACGCAGTATTTT
CDR3: CAISRTGTSGTRTDTQYF
size: NA
V: TRBV10-3
D: TRBD2
J: TRBJ2-3

DNA: TGTGCCAGCAGGAAAGCGGGGGCCCCGGGTACCGATGAGCAGTTCTTC
CDR3: CASRKAGAPGTDEQFF
size: NA
V: TRBV7-9
D: TRBD2
J: TRBJ2-1

DNA: TGTGCCAGCAGAGCCGGGACAGGGAGTGAGATACTGTTTTTT
CDR3: CASRAGTGSEILFF
size: NA
V: TRBV5-4
D: TRBD1
J: TRBJ1-4

DNA: TGTGCCAGCACCCGGGATACATGGGACACTGAAGCTTTCTTT
CDR3: CASTRDTWDTEAFF
size: NA
V: TRBV6-5
D: NA
J: TRBJ1-1

DNA: TGTGCCAGCAGCGTGGGCCGGGGGGGTGAGACCCAGTACTTC
CDR3: CASSVGRGGETQYF
size: NA
V: TRBV7-8
D: TRBD2
J: TRBJ2-5

DNA: TGTGCCAGCAGCGTAGGGACAGGATATGGCTACACCTTC
CDR3: CASSVGTGYGYTF
size: NA
V: TRBV9
D: TRBD1
J: TRBJ1-2